The 9 T cell receptor beta chains reported below all come from one sample, sequenced in a study of shared clonotypes between healthy human individuals. The protocol was immunoSEQ multiplex PCR, while the TCRdb copy is restricted to in-frame clones and leaves out a portion. The data hold 1.5 million to 2.5 million clones, with 85% to 95% observed a single time. Terminally differentiated effector memory CD45RA+ cells were left out of the naive CD8 fraction, which was CD45RO-negative and positively selected for CCR7. Material for sequencing was naive CD8+ T cells sorted from blood. Receptors were obtained from a man younger than 35 in good health.

The J gene is TRBJ2-7, the V gene TRBV5-1; TRBD2 matches at 12 bases. The germline gives CDR1 SGHRS, CDR2 YFSETQ. The CDR3 loop spans 15 amino acids. J lost 1 base, V lost 4 bases, and 3 bases had no gene match. The CDR3 coding sequence is TGCGCCAGCAGCGGGGGGACTAGCGGGTCCTACGAGCAGTACTTC. Encoded protein: CASSGGTSGSYEQYF.

This chain links TRBV7-9 with TRBJ1-1; D possibly corresponds to TRBD1 (6 bases). The CDR3 spans 17 residues. CDR1 is SEHNR and CDR2 is FQNEAQ in the germline V gene (reference sequence). With 5 bases removed from V and 4 bases from J, the gap between germline ends came to 23 bases. The CDR3 nucleotides are TGTGCCAGCAGCCCACCCAGGGGTTCAGGTCGGGGCACTGAAGCTTTCTTT. Translating gives CASSPPRGSGRGTEAFF.

The chain is built from TRBV5-8 and TRBJ1-1, with 8 nucleotides matching TRBD1. J was trimmed by 0 bases and V by 5 bases; bases with no gene match: 12. This CDR3 is 17 amino acids long. The germline gives CDR1 SGHTS, CDR2 YDEGEE. CDR3 nucleotide sequence: TGTGCCAGCAGTCAGGGGGCGGAGGGTTTTTTGAACACTGAAGCTTTCTTT. Its translation is CASSQGAEGFLNTEAFF.

The V and J genes are TRBV4-1 and TRBJ1-4; D unclear. V lost 2 bases and J 5 bases, leaving 6 bases between the germline ends. The CDR3 loop spans 13 amino acids. Germline V lookup: CDR1 MGHRA, CDR2 YSYEKL. CDR3 residues: CASSQRRNEKLFF. CDR3 DNA: TGCGCCAGCAGCCAACGGCGCAATGAAAAACTGTTTTTT.

This clone is a singleton in its sample. In DNA, the CDR3 is TGTGCCAGCAGTTTCACCTCATCGGGGGACACTGAAGCTTTCTTT. Translation: CASSFTSSGDTEAFF. The rearrangement uses TRBV6-5 and TRBJ1-1, with D maybe TRBD1 (5 bases). Germline CDR1 reads MNHEY; CDR2 reads SVGAGI. V shed 4 bases and J shed 3 bases, with 15 bases lying between them. The CDR3 totals 15 residues.

This clone appeared a few times. The genes are TRBV14 and TRBJ1-6; 9 bases line up with TRBD1. The CDR3 runs to 14 residues. V trimming: 3 bases; J trimming: 12 bases; junction bases outside the gene matches: 6. Germline loops: CDR1 SGHDN, CDR2 FVKESK. The chain's CDR3 is CASSQDGTGLPLHF. Here the CDR3 DNA reads TGTGCCAGCAGCCAGGACGGGACAGGGTTACCCCTCCACTTT.

The chain joins TRBV27 to TRBJ2-7; D is undetermined. Germline lookup yields CDR1 MNHEY and CDR2 SMNVEV (reference sequence). V lost 6 bases, J lost 3 bases, and 9 bases lay in between. The CDR3 consists of 12 residues. The CDR3 spells CASRRGNYEQYF. The CDR3 nucleotides read TGTGCCAGCAGGAGAGGCAACTACGAGCAGTACTTC.

This chain connects TRBV28 to TRBJ1-2; 7 nucleotides match TRBD1. V lost 5 bases and J lost 2; bases outside the gene matches: 5. CDR1 MDHEN and CDR2 SYDVKM come from the germline V gene. CDR3 length: 14 amino acids. CDR3 in amino acids: CASSLPTGNYGYTF. CDR3 nucleotide sequence: TGTGCCAGCAGTCTCCCGACAGGGAACTATGGCTACACCTTC.

The gene calls are TRBV18 and TRBJ1-1, with no clear D. V was pared by 6 bases and J by 9 bases, with 17 bases between. The CDR3 totals 13 residues. Germline CDR1 and CDR2: KGHSH and LQKENI. The CDR3 DNA reads TGTGCCAGCTCCCAAATCGGGGTTTCGCAAGCTTTCTTT. Translated: CASSQIGVSQAFF. The full variable domain, its missing parts supplied by reference TRBV18 and TRBJ1-1, is NAGVMQNPRHLVRRRGQEARLRCSPMKGHSHVYWYRQLPEEGLKFMVYLQKENIIDESGMPKERFSAEFPKEGPSILRIQQVVRGDSAAYFCASSQIGVSQAFFGQGTRLTVV.